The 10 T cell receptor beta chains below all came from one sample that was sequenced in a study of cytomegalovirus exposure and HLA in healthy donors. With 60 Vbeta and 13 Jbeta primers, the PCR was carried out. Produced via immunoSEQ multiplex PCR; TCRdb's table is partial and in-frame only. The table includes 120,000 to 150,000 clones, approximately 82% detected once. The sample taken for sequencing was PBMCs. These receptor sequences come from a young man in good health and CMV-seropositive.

CDR3 residues: CASTPDRGFNQPQHF. CDR3 coding DNA: TGTGCCAGCACCCCCGACAGGGGGTTTAATCAGCCCCAGCATTTT. The chain recombines TRBV2 with TRBJ1-5; 9 bases match TRBD1. After removal of 7 bases from V and 4 bases from J, the junction contained 8 bases not matched to a gene. The CDR3 is made up of 15 amino acids. CDR1 is SNHLY and CDR2 is FYNNEI in the germline V gene.

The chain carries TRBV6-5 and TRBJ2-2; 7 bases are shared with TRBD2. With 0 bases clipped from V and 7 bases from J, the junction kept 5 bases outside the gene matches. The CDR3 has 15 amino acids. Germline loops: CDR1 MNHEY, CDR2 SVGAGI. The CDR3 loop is CASSYSTSMVGELFF. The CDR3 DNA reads TGTGCCAGCAGTTACTCGACTAGCATGGTCGGGGAGCTGTTTTTT.

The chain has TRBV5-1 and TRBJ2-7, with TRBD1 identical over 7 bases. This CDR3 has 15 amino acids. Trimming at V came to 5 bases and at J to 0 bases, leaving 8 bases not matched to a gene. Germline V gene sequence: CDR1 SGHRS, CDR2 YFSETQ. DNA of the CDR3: TGCGCCAGCAGACAGGGGCCGGACGGCTCCTACGAGCAGTACTTC. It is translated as CASRQGPDGSYEQYF.

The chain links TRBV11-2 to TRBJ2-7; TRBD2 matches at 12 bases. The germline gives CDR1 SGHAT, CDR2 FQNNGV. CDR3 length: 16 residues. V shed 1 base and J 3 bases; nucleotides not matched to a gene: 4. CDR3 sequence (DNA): TGTGCCAGCAGCTTAGGCCGGACTAGCGGGATCTACGAGCAGTACTTC. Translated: CASSLGRTSGIYEQYF.

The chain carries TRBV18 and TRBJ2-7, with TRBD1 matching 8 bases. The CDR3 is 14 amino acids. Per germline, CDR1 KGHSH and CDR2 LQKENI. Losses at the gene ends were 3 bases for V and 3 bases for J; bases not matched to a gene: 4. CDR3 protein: CASSPGTGVYEQYF. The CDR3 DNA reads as TGTGCCAGCTCACCCGGGACAGGCGTCTACGAGCAGTACTTC.

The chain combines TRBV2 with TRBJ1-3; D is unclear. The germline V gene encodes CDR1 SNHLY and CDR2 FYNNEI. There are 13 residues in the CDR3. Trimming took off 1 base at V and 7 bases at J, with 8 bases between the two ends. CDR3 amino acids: CASSEGVRNTIYF. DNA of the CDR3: TGTGCCAGCAGTGAAGGTGTCCGTAACACCATATATTTT.

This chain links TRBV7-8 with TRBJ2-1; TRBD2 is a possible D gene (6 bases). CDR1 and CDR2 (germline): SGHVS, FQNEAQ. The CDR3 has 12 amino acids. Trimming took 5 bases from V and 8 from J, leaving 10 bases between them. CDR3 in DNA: TGTGCCAGCAGCCTGTCGGGGGATGAGCAGTTCTTC. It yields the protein CASSLSGDEQFF.

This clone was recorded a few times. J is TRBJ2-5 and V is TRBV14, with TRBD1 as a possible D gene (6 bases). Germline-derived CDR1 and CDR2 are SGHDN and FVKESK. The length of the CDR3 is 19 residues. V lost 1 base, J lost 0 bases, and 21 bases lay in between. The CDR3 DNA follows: TGTGCCAGCAGCCAAGCCGGCCCAGGGGCAGTGGGGTACCAAGAGACCCAGTACTTC. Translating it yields CASSQAGPGAVGYQETQYF.

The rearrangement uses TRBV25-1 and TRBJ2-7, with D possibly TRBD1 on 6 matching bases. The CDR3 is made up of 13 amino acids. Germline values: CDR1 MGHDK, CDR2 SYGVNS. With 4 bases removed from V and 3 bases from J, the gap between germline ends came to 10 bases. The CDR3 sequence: CASSGGTHYEQYF. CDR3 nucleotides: TGTGCCAGCAGTGGGGGGACACACTACGAGCAGTACTTC.

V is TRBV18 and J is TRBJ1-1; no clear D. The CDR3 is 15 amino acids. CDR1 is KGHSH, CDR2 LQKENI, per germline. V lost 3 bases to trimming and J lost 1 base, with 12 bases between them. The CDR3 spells CASSPRGDPNTEAFF. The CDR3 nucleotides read TGTGCCAGCTCACCCCGCGGAGACCCGAACACTGAAGCTTTCTTT.